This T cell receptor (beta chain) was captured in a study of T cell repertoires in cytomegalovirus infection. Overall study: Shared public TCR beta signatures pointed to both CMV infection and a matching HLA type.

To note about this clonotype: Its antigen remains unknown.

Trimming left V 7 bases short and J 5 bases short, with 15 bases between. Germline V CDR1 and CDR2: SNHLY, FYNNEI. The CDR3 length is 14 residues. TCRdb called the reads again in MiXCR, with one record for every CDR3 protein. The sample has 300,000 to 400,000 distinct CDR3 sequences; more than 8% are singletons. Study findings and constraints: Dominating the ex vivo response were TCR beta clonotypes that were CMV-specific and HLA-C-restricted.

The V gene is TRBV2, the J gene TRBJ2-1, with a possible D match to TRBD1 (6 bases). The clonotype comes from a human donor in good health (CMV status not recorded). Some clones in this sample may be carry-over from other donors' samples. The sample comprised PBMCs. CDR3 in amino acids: CASTAQGTNNEQFF. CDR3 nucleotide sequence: TGTGCCAGCACGGCCCAAGGGACAAACAATGAGCAGTTCTTC.